Given below is one TCR beta chain in context. Its cognate antigen is unknown. This sample is drawn from a study of identical twins. Unique molecular identifiers were in the cDNA, with template-switch universal primer binding. One entry per CDR3 protein results from TCRdb running MiXCR on the 5' RACE reads. The sample comprises about 240,000 distinct CDR3 sequences, 9.5% to 15% of which are singletons, and 3.5% to 5% rests with the top ten. The CDR3 has 14 amino acids. V shed 0 bases and J shed 7 bases, with 9 bases lying between them. Per the germline V gene, CDR1 is SGHAT and CDR2 is FQNNGV. Healthy Caucasians were all of the donors. Study-level results: Excess twin sharing in beta out-of-frame sequences was weaker.

This same sample was also taken into another study, of yellow fever vaccine responses in identical twins.

This clonotype was obtained from a woman in her late teens or twenties in good health. The V gene is TRBV11-2, the J gene TRBJ2-2; the D gene is possibly TRBD2 (6 bases). Sequencing was carried out using memory (CD45RO+) T cells sorted from blood. The CDR3 sequence is CASSLELAVGELFF. The CDR3 DNA follows: TGTGCCAGCAGCTTAGAACTAGCCGTCGGGGAGCTGTTTTTT. Supplemented by reference TRBV11-2 and TRBJ2-2, the full variable domain reads EAGVAQSPRYKIIEKRQSVAFWCNPISGHATLYWYQQILGQGPKLLIQFQNNGVVDDSQLPKDRFSAERLKGVDSTLKIQPAKLEDSAVYLCASSLELAVGELFFGEGSRLTVL.